This T cell receptor (beta chain) originates from a study of cytomegalovirus exposure and HLA in healthy donors. With V trimmed by 4 bases and J by 3 bases, 10 bases remained unmatched. The germline V gene encodes CDR1 SGHAT and CDR2 FQNNGV. This CDR3 contains 17 residues. The PCR ran on 60 Vbeta and 13 Jbeta primers. TCRdb's copy holds only in-frame clones and misses some; the assay was immunoSEQ multiplex PCR. In the table there are roughly 150,000 clones, more than 70% of which are singletons. Healthy bone marrow donors made up the donors. The table lists this clone with a few counts. This clonotype originated in a male donor in good health and CMV-seronegative. The sequenced sample consisted of PBMCs. The genes are TRBV11-2 and TRBJ2-7; 12 bases fit TRBD2. The CDR3 loop is CASSSIRTSGTLYEQYF. The CDR3 region has the DNA TGTGCCAGCAGCTCGATACGGACTAGCGGGACCCTCTACGAGCAGTACTTC. The full variable domain, with the rest looked up from reference TRBV11-2 and TRBJ2-7, is EAGVAQSPRYKIIEKRQSVAFWCNPISGHATLYWYQQILGQGPKLLIQFQNNGVVDDSQLPKDRFSAERLKGVDSTLKIQPAKLEDSAVYLCASSSIRTSGTLYEQYFGPGTRLTVT.